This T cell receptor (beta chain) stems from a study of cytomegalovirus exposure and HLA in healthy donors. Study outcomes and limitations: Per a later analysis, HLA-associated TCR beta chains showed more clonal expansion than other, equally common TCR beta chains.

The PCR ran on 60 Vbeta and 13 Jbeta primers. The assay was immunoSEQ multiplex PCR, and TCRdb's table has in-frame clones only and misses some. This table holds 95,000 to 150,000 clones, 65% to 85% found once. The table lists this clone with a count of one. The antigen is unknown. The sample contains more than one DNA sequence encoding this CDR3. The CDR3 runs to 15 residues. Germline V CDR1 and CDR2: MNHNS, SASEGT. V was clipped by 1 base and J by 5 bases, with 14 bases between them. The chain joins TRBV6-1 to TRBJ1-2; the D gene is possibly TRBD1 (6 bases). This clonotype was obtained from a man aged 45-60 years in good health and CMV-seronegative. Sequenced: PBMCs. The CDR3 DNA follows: TGTGCCAGCAGTGAAGAAGGAAGGGGGTGGTATGGCTACACCTTC. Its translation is CASSEEGRGWYGYTF.